This TCR beta chain was found in a study of blood T cells in healthy people across ages. Study-level results: A strong correlation was seen between TCR beta diversity and naive T cell percentage.

Trimming cost V 1 base and J 16 bases, with 14 bases left between them. Germline assignment: CDR1 MGHRA and CDR2 YSYEKL. The CDR3 runs to 13 residues. A second about 6 to 12 cycle PCR used barcoded and J-beta primers. Each sample yielded at least 3 million CDR3-containing paired-end reads. TCRdb redid the calling of the 5' RACE reads with MiXCR, one entry per CDR3 protein. The sample carries over a million distinct CDR3 sequences, around 59% recorded once. Regarding this clonotype: Its antigen remains unidentified.

Investigators took around 11 milliliters of peripheral blood from every donor. Specimen: blood. The rearrangement joins TRBV4-1 to TRBJ1-6; D ambiguous. The source of this sequence is a man aged 18 to 35 in good health. The CDR3 DNA reads as TGCGCCAGCAGCCAAGGGCCTTCCGGGCCTCTCCACTTT. As protein: CASSQGPSGPLHF.